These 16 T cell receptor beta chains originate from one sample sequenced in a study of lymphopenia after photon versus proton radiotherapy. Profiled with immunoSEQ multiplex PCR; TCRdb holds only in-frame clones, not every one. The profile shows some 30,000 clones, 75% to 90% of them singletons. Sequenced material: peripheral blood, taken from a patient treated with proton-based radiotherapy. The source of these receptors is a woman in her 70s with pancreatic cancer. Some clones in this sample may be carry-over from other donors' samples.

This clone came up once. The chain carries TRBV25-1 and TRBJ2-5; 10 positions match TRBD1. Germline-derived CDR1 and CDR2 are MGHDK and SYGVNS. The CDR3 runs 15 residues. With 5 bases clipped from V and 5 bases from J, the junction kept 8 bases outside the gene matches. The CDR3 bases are TGTGCCAGCAGTACCTCGACAGGGGGCTCGGAGACCCAGTACTTC. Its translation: CASSTSTGGSETQYF.

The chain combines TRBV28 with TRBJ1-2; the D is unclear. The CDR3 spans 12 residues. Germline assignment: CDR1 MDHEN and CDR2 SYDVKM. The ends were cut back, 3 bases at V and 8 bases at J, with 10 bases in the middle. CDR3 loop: CASSLLGKGYTF. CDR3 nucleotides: TGTGCCAGCAGTTTGTTGGGAAAGGGCTACACCTTC.

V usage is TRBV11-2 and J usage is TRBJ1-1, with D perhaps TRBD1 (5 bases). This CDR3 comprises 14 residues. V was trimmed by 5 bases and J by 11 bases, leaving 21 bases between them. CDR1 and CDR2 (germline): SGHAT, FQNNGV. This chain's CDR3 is CASSATGTFPQAFF. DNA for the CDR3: TGTGCCAGCAGCGCGACGGGGACTTTTCCCCAGGCTTTCTTT.

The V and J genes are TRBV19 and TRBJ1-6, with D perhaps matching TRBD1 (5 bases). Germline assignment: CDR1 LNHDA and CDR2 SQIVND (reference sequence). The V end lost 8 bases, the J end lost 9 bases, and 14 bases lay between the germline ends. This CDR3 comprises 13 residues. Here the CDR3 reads CASQEQGGSPLHF. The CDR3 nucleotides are TGTGCCAGTCAGGAGCAGGGAGGTTCACCCCTCCACTTT.

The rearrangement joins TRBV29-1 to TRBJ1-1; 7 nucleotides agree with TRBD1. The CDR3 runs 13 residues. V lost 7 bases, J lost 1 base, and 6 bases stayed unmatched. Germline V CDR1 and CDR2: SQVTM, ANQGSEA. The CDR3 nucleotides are TGCAGCGCCGGACAGGCCCAGAACACTGAAGCTTTCTTT. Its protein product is CSAGQAQNTEAFF.

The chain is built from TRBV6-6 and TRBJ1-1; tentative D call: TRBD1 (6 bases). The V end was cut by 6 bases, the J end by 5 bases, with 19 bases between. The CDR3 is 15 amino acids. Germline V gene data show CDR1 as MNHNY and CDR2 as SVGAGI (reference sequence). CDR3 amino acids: CASSPLNQGRTEAFF. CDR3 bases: TGTGCCAGCAGCCCGCTTAACCAGGGGCGGACTGAAGCTTTCTTT.

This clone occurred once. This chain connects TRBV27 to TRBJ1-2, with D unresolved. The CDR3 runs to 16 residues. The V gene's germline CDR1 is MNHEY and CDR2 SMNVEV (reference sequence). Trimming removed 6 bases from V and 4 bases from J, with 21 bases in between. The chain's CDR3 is CASRHTSMGSGYGYTF. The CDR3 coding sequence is TGTGCCAGCAGACACACGTCCATGGGGAGTGGCTATGGCTACACCTTC.

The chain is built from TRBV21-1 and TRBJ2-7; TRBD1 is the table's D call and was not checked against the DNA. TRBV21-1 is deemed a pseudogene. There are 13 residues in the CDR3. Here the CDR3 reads CASSNYRTYEQYF. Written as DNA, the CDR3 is TGTGCCAGCAGCAACTACAGAACTTACGAGCAGTACTTC.

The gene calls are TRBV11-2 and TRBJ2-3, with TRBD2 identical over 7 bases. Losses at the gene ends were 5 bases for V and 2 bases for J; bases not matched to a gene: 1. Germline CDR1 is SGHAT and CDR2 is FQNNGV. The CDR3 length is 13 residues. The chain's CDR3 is CASSRLATDTQYF. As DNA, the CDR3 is TGTGCCAGCAGCAGACTAGCCACAGATACGCAGTATTTT.

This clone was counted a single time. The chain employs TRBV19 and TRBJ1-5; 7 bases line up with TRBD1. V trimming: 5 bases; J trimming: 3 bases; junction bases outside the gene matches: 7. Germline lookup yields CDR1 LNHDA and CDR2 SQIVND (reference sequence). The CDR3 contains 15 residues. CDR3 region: CASSLRQGDNQPQHF. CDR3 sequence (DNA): TGTGCCAGTAGTCTACGACAGGGAGACAATCAGCCCCAGCATTTT.

The CDR3 DNA sequence: TGTGCCAGCAGTCTGGGGACAGTTAATGAAAAACTGTTTTTT. Its translation is CASSLGTVNEKLFF. V is TRBV27 and J is TRBJ1-4, with 7 nucleotides matching TRBD1. The CDR3 sequence is 14 residues long. CDR1 MNHEY and CDR2 SMNVEV come from the germline V gene (reference sequence). The V gene end was trimmed by 5 bases and the J gene end by 4 bases; junction bases not matched to a gene: 4.

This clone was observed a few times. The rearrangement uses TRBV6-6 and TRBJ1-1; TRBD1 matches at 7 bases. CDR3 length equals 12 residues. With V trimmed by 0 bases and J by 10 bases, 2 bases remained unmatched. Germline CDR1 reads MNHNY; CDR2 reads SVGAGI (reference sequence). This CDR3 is CASSYSPGGAFF. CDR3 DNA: TGTGCCAGCAGTTACTCGCCAGGGGGAGCTTTCTTT.

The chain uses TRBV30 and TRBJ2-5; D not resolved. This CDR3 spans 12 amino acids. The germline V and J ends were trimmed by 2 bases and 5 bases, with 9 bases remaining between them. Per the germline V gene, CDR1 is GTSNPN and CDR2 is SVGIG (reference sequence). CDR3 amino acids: CAWSTTPETQYF. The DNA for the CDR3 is TGTGCCTGGAGTACAACACCGGAGACCCAGTACTTC.

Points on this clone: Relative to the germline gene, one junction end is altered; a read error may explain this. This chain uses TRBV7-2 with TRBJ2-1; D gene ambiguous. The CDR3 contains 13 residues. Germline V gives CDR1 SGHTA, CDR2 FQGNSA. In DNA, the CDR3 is TGTGCCAGCAGCTTATTCTCCCACAATGAGCAGTTCTTC. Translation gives CASSLFSHNEQFF.

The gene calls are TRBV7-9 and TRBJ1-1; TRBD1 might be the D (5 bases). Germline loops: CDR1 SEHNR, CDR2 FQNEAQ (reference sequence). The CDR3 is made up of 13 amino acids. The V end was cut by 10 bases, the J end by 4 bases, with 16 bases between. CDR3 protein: CAINGGRGTEAFF. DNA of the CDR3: TGTGCCATCAACGGGGGTCGTGGCACTGAAGCTTTCTTT.

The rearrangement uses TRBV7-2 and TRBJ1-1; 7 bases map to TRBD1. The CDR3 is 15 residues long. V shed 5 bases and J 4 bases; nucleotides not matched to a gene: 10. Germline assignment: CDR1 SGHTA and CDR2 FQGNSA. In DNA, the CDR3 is TGTGCCAGCAGCCCAAAAGGCAGGGGGAGCACTGAAGCTTTCTTT. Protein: CASSPKGRGSTEAFF.